This T cell receptor beta chain appears in the sequencing data of a study of T cells in localized non-small cell lung cancer. Profiled with immunoSEQ multiplex PCR; TCRdb holds only in-frame clones, not every one. The sample holds about 82,000 clones, over 70% seen once. The CDR3 sequence is 13 residues long. V was pared by 4 bases and J by 4 bases, with 11 bases between. The germline CDR1 and CDR2 sequences are KGHSH and LQKENI. This material consisted of PBMCs, taken before any cancer treatment. The sequence was collected from a man aged 40-75 years with stage II squamous cell lung carcinoma. The V call is TRBV18, the J call TRBJ2-7; either TRBD1 or TRBD2 may fit D (5 bases each). The CDR3, as DNA: TGTGCCAGCTCACGTCTAGCAGGGTACGAGCAGTACTTC. The encoded protein is CASSRLAGYEQYF.